This passage covers 23 T cell receptor beta chains from one sample sequenced in a study of blood T cell repertoires in COVID-19. The method was immunoSEQ multiplex PCR; TCRdb's version includes in-frame clones alone and lacks a portion of them. Found here are over 85,000 clones, roughly nine tenths of them singletons; the top ten hold 2% to 2.5%. The sample consisted of peripheral blood. Receptors were obtained from a middle-aged man with active COVID-19.

Of note for this clone: Other nucleotide sequences in the sample specify the same CDR3. CDR3 nucleotide sequence: TGTGCCAGCATCTTGGACAGTACTAATGAAAAACTGTTTTTT. This codes for CASILDSTNEKLFF. The chain recombines TRBV2 with TRBJ1-4; D might be TRBD1 (6 bases). Germline CDR1 SNHLY, CDR2 FYNNEI. Trimming removed 7 bases at V and 2 bases at J, with 11 bases between. The CDR3 covers 14 residues.

V gene TRBV6-2 or TRBV6-3 combines with J gene TRBJ1-1; tentative D call: TRBD1 (5 bases). CDR1 MNHEY and CDR2 SVGEGT come from the germline V gene. This CDR3 comprises 12 residues. V was shortened by 6 bases and J by 8 bases, with 13 bases between the two germline ends. The CDR3 loop reads CASSHTGDEAFF. In nucleotides, the CDR3 is TGTGCCAGCAGCCACACAGGAGACGAAGCTTTCTTT.

The genes are TRBV5-6 and TRBJ2-7; D gene ambiguous. The CDR3 totals 14 residues. V was pared by 0 bases and J by 4 bases, with 11 bases between. Germline CDR1 reads SGHDT; CDR2 reads YYEEEE. The CDR3 DNA reads TGTGCCAGCAGCTTGGCGGGTGGCCGATACGAGCAGTACTTC. Translated: CASSLAGGRYEQYF.

V is TRBV5-1 and J is TRBJ2-1; 10 bases fit TRBD2. There are 15 residues in the CDR3. V lost 0 bases, J lost 5 bases, and 2 bases stayed unmatched. Germline V gene sequence: CDR1 SGHRS, CDR2 YFSETQ. CDR3 loop: CASSLGLAGNNEQFF. The CDR3 bases are TGCGCCAGCAGCTTGGGACTAGCGGGCAACAATGAGCAGTTCTTC.

This clone was counted a few times. V is TRBV4-2 and J is TRBJ2-2; 11 bases fit TRBD2. Germline assignment: CDR1 LGHNA and CDR2 YNFKEQ. This CDR3 has 15 residues. Trimming took 5 bases from V and 3 from J; bases not matched to a gene: 2. CDR3 sequence (DNA): TGTGCCAGCAGCGAACTAGCGGGGGACACCGGGGAGCTGTTTTTT. This encodes CASSELAGDTGELFF.

The chain couples TRBV7-8 to TRBJ1-2, with 12 bases that match TRBD1. V was clipped by 5 bases and J by 8 bases; unmatched bases: 15. CDR3 length equals 17 residues. The germline CDR1 and CDR2 sequences are SGHVS and FQNEAQ. The CDR3 DNA reads TGTGCCAGCAGCCCAGACTTCCGGGACAGGGGGCGCAGGGGCTACACCTTC. This gives the protein CASSPDFRDRGRRGYTF.

V gene TRBV7-6 combines with J gene TRBJ2-6, with D uncertain. Germline V gene sequence: CDR1 SGHVS, CDR2 FNYEAQ. The V end was cut by 4 bases, the J end by 4 bases, with 5 bases between. This CDR3 spans 13 amino acids. The CDR3: CASSSVGANVLTF. DNA of the CDR3: TGTGCCAGCAGCTCCGTGGGGGCCAACGTCCTGACTTTC.

The chain links TRBV5-1 to TRBJ1-1, with 7 bases fitting TRBD1. The V and J ends lost 0 bases and 0 bases, in that order; junction bases with no gene match: 5. This CDR3 is built from 16 residues. The germline V gene encodes CDR1 SGHRS and CDR2 YFSETQ. The CDR3 nucleotides are TGCGCCAGCAGCTTGGTAGGGGGCAGCATGAACACTGAAGCTTTCTTT. This codes for CASSLVGGSMNTEAFF.

The chain links TRBV4-1 to TRBJ2-7; D is perhaps TRBD2 (6 bases). The V gene's germline CDR1 is MGHRA and CDR2 YSYEKL. The V gene lost 3 bases and the J gene lost 9 bases, with 15 bases spanning the gap. This CDR3 is built from 13 residues. The CDR3 bases are TGCGCCAGCAGCCAGGTCTGGGGGGAGAGGCAGTACTTC. The encoded protein is CASSQVWGERQYF.

The chain links TRBV24-1 to TRBJ2-3; TRBD1 agrees at 8 bases. The CDR3 extends over 15 amino acids. J lost 2 bases, V lost 3 bases, and 3 bases had no gene match. CDR1 is KGHDR, CDR2 SFDVKD, per germline. The CDR3 DNA reads TGTGCCACCAGTGATGGACAGGGAACCACAGATACGCAGTATTTT. Its protein product is CATSDGQGTTDTQYF.

The gene calls are TRBV3-1 (or the pseudogene TRBV3-2) and TRBJ2-6, with D possibly TRBD1 on 5 matching bases. The length of the CDR3 is 13 residues. Germline V lookup: CDR1 LGHDT, CDR2 YNNKEL (reference sequence). V lost 1 base, J lost 12 bases, and 10 bases lay in between. The CDR3 spells CASSQGQGGVLTF. DNA for the CDR3: TGTGCCAGCAGCCAAGGGCAGGGCGGCGTCCTGACTTTC.

Here the CDR3 reads CASSEDRGILLGGYTF. The CDR3 DNA sequence: TGTGCCAGCAGTGAGGACAGGGGTATCTTGCTGGGTGGCTACACCTTC. J is TRBJ1-2 and V is TRBV6-1; 9 bases align to TRBD1. CDR3 size: 16 residues. Germline V gene lookup returns CDR1 MNHNS and CDR2 SASEGT. Trimming removed 3 bases from V and 7 bases from J; junction bases left unmatched: 12.

CDR3 protein: CASSLRSSGGSDTQYF. Here the CDR3 DNA reads TGTGCCAGCAGCTTAAGGAGTAGCGGGGGCTCAGATACGCAGTATTTT. V is TRBV7-9 and J is TRBJ2-3; TRBD2 matches 9 bases. CDR1 is SEHNR, CDR2 FQNEAQ, per germline (reference sequence). V lost 2 bases, J lost 4 bases, and 7 bases stayed unmatched. CDR3 length: 16 residues.

The chain employs TRBV7-2 and TRBJ2-4; no clear D. Trimming took 1 base from V and 4 from J, leaving 8 bases between them. Germline values: CDR1 SGHTA, CDR2 FQGNSA. The CDR3 is 14 residues long. The CDR3 spells CASSLVAEKNIQYF. The CDR3 coding sequence is TGTGCCAGCAGCTTAGTGGCGGAAAAAAACATTCAGTACTTC.

The V call is TRBV7-2, the J call TRBJ2-1; D might be TRBD2 (6 bases). CDR1 is SGHTA, CDR2 FQGNSA, per germline. This CDR3 is 14 amino acids long. Trimming took off 0 bases at V and 10 bases at J, with 13 bases between the two ends. The CDR3 bases are TGTGCCAGCAGCTTAGCTCCGGGGGATGGGGAGCAGTTCTTC. Amino acids: CASSLAPGDGEQFF.

V and J are TRBV3-1 (or the pseudogene TRBV3-2) and TRBJ2-7; TRBD2 matches 8 bases. Germline-derived CDR1 and CDR2 are LGHDT and YNNKEL (reference sequence). The CDR3 is 18 amino acids. J lost 3 bases, V lost 1 base, and 14 bases had no gene match. The CDR3 DNA follows: TGTGCCAGCAGCCAAGCGCTAGCGGGTCCCCGGGTACTCTACGAGCAGTACTTC. Encoded protein: CASSQALAGPRVLYEQYF.

The chain is built from TRBV3-1 (or the pseudogene TRBV3-2) and TRBJ1-2; D perhaps matches TRBD1 (5 bases). The V gene's germline CDR1 is LGHDT and CDR2 YNNKEL (reference sequence). This CDR3 is built from 13 residues. The V end was cut by 4 bases, the J end by 4 bases, with 10 bases between. CDR3 amino acids: CASSLGQIYGYTF. The CDR3 DNA follows: TGTGCCAGCAGCCTGGGGCAAATCTATGGCTACACCTTC.

The V and J genes are TRBV6-6 and TRBJ2-2; TRBD1 agrees at 10 bases. In germline, CDR1 is MNHNY, CDR2 SVGAGI (reference sequence). This CDR3 comprises 14 residues. V shed 4 bases and J 7 bases; nucleotides not matched to a gene: 3. CDR3 DNA: TGTGCCAGCAGTTCGGGACAGGGGTACGGGGAGCTGTTTTTT. Amino acid sequence: CASSSGQGYGELFF.

Only one count was recorded for this clone. J is TRBJ1-2 and V is TRBV5-6, with a weak D call TRBD1 (5 bases). V lost 7 bases to trimming and J lost 5 bases, with 15 bases between them. The CDR3 is made up of 13 amino acids. The germline V gene has CDR1 SGHDT and CDR2 YYEEEE. The CDR3 coding sequence is TGTGCCAGCTGCGTACGGGGGGGTTATGGCTACACCTTC. This gives the protein CASCVRGGYGYTF. Supplemented by reference TRBV5-6 and TRBJ1-2, the full variable domain reads DAGVTQSPTHLIKTRGQQVTLRCSPKSGHDTVSWYQQALGQGPQFIFQYYEEEERQRGNFPDRFSGHQFPNYSSELNVNALLLGDSALYLCASCVRGGYGYTFGSGTRLTVV.

The chain joins TRBV9 to TRBJ2-1, with D possibly TRBD2 on 7 matching bases. The V gene lost 0 bases and the J gene lost 2 bases, with 12 bases spanning the gap. Germline V lookup: CDR1 SGDLS, CDR2 YYNGEE. This CDR3 comprises 16 residues. The CDR3 DNA reads as TGTGCCAGCAGCGTAGAGTTGGGGGGGCCCTACAATGAGCAGTTCTTC. Translated: CASSVELGGPYNEQFF.

The chain couples TRBV2 to TRBJ2-4, with TRBD2 as a possible D gene (5 bases). The CDR3 sequence is 13 residues long. V dropped 2 bases and J dropped 6 bases, with 8 bases sitting between them. Germline V gene data show CDR1 as SNHLY and CDR2 as FYNNEI. DNA for the CDR3: TGTGCCAGCAGTGAAATTGAGGGAAACATTCAGTACTTC. Its protein is CASSEIEGNIQYF.

J is TRBJ2-3 and V is TRBV27; the D gene is possibly TRBD2 (6 bases). Germline V CDR1 and CDR2: MNHEY, SMNVEV (reference sequence). The ends were cut back, 8 bases at V and 6 bases at J, with 18 bases in the middle. This CDR3 region has 14 residues. This CDR3 reads CASRRGGAPDTQYF. The CDR3 DNA sequence: TGTGCCAGCCGAAGGGGCGGGGCGCCGGATACGCAGTATTTT.

The V gene is TRBV12-5, the J gene TRBJ2-7; 9 positions agree with TRBD1. V lost 4 bases to trimming and J lost 6 bases; unmatched junction nucleotides: 7. The CDR3 loop spans 14 amino acids. Germline V gives CDR1 LGHNT, CDR2 FRNRAP. This CDR3 is CASGSGGQGSEQYF. The CDR3 nucleotides are TGTGCTAGTGGTTCAGGGGGACAGGGAAGCGAGCAGTACTTC.